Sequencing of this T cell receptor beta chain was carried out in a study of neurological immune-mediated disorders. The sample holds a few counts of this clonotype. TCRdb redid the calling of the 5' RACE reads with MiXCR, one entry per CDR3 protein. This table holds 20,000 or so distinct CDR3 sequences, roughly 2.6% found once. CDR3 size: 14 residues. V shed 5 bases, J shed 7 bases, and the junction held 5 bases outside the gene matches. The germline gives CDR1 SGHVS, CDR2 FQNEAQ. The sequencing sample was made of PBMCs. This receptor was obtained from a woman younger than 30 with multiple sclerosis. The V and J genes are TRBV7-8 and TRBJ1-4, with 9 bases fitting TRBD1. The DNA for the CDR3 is TGTGCCAGCAGCCTCGGACAGGGGAGTGAAAAACTGTTTTTT. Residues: CASSLGQGSEKLFF.